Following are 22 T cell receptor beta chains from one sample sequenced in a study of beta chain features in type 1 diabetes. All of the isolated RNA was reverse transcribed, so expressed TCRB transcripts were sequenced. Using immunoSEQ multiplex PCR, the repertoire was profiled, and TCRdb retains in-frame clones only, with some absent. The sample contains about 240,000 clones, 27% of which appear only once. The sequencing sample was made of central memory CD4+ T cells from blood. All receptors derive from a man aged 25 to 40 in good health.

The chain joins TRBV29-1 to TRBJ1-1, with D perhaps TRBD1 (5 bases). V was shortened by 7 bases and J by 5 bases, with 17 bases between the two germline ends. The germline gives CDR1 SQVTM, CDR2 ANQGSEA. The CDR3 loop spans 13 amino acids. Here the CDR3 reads CSAEGSRGTEAFF. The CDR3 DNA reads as TGCAGCGCTGAGGGTTCAAGGGGAACTGAAGCTTTCTTT.

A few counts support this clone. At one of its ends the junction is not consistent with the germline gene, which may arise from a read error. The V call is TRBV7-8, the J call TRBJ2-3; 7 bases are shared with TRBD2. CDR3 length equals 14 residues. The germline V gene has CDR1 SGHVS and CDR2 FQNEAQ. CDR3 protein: CASSVAGRTDTQYF. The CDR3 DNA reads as TGTGCCAGCAGCGTAGCGGGCCGCACAGATACGCAGTATTTT.

DNA for the CDR3: TGCGCCAGCAGCTTTGGAAGCTCGCCGGACCGGGAGACCCAGTACTTC. This encodes CASSFGSSPDRETQYF. The V gene is TRBV5-1, the J gene TRBJ2-5; D uncertain. CDR3 length equals 16 residues. Trimming removed 2 bases from V and 5 bases from J, with 19 bases in between. Germline V gene sequence: CDR1 SGHRS, CDR2 YFSETQ.

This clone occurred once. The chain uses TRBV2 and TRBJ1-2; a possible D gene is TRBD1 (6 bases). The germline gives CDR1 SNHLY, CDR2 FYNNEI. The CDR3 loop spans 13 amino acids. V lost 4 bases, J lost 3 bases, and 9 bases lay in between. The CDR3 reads CASSAGEDYGYTF. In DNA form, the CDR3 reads TGTGCCAGCAGTGCAGGGGAGGACTATGGCTACACCTTC.

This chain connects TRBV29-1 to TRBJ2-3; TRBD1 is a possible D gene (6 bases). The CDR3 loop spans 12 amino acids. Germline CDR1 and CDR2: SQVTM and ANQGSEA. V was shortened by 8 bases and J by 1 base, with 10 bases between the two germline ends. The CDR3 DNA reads TGCAGCACCAGACAGGGCACAGATACGCAGTATTTT. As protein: CSTRQGTDTQYF.

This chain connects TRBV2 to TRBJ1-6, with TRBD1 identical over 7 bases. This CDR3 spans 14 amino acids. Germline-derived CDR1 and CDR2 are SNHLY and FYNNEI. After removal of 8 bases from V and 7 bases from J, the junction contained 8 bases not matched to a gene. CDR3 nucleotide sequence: TGTGCCAGCGGCCGGGACAGACTAAATTCACCCCTCCACTTT. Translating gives CASGRDRLNSPLHF.

The CDR3 nucleotides are TGTGCCAGCTCCCCGGGCCCAACTAGCGGGGGCAATGAGCAGTTCTTC. It yields the protein CASSPGPTSGGNEQFF. The rearrangement joins TRBV11-2 to TRBJ2-1; 11 bases match TRBD2. The CDR3 runs 16 residues. After removal of 8 bases from V and 6 bases from J, the junction contained 12 bases not matched to a gene. Germline V gene lookup returns CDR1 SGHAT and CDR2 FQNNGV.

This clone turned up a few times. Written as DNA, the CDR3 is TGTGCCACCGGACTGGGGCGATACAATGAGCAGTTCTTC. Its protein product is CATGLGRYNEQFF. V and J are TRBV15 and TRBJ2-1; either TRBD1 or TRBD2 may supply D (5 bases each). The CDR3 contains 13 residues. Germline CDR1 LNHNV, CDR2 YYDKDF (reference sequence). With 8 bases removed from V and 4 bases from J, the gap between germline ends came to 12 bases. Full variable domain (remainder filled in from reference TRBV15 and TRBJ2-1): DAMVIQNPRYQVTQFGKPVTLSCSQTLNHNVMYWYQQKSSQAPKLLFHYYDKDFNNEADTPDNFQSRRPNTSFCFLDIRSPGLGDTAMYLCATGLGRYNEQFFGPGTRLTVL.

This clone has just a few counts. Here the CDR3 reads CASSLQGGEYGYTF. The DNA of the CDR3 is TGTGCCAGCAGCTTACAAGGGGGAGAGTATGGCTACACCTTC. The chain carries TRBV7-9 and TRBJ1-2, with D possibly matching TRBD1 (6 bases). This CDR3 is built from 14 residues. CDR1 is SEHNR, CDR2 FQNEAQ, per germline (reference sequence). Trimming took 2 bases from V and 5 from J, leaving 12 bases between them.

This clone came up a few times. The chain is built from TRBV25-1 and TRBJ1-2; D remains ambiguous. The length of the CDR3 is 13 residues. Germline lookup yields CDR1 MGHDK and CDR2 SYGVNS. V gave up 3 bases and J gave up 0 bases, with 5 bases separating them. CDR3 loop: CASSEDSNYGYTF. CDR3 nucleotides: TGTGCCAGCAGTGAGGACTCTAACTATGGCTACACCTTC.

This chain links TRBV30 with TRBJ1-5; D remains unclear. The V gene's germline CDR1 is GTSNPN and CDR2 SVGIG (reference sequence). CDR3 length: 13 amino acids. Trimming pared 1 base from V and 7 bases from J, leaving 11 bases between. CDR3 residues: CAWSGSLEQPQHF. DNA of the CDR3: TGTGCCTGGAGTGGTTCCCTAGAGCAGCCCCAGCATTTT.

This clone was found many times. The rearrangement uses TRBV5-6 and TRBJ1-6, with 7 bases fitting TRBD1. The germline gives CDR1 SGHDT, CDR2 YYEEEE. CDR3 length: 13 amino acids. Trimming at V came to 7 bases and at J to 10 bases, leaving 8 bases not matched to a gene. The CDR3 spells CASEGAMNSPLHF. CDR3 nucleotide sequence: TGTGCCAGCGAGGGGGCGATGAACTCACCCCTCCACTTT.

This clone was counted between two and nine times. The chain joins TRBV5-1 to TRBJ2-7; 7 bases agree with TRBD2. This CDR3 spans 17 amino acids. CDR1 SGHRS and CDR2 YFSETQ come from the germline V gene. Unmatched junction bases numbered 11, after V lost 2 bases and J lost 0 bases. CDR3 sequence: CASSLGLADRLSYEQYF. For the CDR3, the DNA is TGCGCCAGCAGCTTAGGGCTAGCGGACCGCCTCTCCTACGAGCAGTACTTC.

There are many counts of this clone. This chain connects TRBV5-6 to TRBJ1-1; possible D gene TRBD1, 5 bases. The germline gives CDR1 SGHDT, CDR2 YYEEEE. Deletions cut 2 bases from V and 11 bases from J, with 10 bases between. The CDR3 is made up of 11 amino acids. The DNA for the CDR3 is TGTGCCAGCAGCTTAAGGGACCGGGCTTTCTTT. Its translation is CASSLRDRAFF.

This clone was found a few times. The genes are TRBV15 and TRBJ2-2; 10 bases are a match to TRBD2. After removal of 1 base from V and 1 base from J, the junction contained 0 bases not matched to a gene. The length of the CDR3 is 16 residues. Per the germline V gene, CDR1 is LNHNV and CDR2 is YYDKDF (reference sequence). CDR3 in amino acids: CATSRGLAGNTGELFF. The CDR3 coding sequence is TGTGCCACCAGCAGAGGACTAGCGGGGAACACCGGGGAGCTGTTTTTT.

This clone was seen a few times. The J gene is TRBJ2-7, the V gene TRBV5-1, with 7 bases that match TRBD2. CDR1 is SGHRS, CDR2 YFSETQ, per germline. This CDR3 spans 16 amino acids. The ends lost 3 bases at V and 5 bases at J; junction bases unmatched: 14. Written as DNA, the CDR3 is TGCGCCAGCAGCTCCCCGGGGAGGGGTATTGACGACGAGCAGTACTTC. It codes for CASSSPGRGIDDEQYF.

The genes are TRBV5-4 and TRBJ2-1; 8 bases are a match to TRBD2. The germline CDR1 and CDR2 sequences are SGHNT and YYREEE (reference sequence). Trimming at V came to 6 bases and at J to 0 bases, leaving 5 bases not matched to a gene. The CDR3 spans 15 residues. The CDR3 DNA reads TGTGCCAGCACCATAGCGGGGAGCTCCTACAATGAGCAGTTCTTC. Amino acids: CASTIAGSSYNEQFF.

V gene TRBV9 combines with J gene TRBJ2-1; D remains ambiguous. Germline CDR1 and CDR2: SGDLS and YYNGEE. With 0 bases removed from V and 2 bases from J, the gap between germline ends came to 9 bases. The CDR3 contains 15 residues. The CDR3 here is CASSVAGNTYNEQFF. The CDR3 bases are TGTGCCAGCAGCGTAGCTGGGAATACCTACAATGAGCAGTTCTTC.

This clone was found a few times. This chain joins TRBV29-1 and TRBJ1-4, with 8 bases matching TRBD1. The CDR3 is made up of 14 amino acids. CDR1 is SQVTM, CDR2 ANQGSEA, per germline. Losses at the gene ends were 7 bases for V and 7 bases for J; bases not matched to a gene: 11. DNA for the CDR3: TGCAGCGGCAGCCCCGGGACAGGACCTGAAAAACTGTTTTTT. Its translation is CSGSPGTGPEKLFF.

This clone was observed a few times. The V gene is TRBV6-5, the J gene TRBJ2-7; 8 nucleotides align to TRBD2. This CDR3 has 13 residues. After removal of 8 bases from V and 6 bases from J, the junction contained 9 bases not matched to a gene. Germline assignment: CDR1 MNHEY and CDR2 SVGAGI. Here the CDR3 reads CASGLTGGVEQYF. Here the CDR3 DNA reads TGTGCCAGCGGCCTCACGGGAGGGGTCGAGCAGTACTTC.

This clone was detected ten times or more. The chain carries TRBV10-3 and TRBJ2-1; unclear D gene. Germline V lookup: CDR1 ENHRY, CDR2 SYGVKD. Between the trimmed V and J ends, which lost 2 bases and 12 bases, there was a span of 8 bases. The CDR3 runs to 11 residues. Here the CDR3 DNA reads TGTGCCATCAGTGAGACTGAGGCGCAGTTCTTC. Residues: CAISETEAQFF.

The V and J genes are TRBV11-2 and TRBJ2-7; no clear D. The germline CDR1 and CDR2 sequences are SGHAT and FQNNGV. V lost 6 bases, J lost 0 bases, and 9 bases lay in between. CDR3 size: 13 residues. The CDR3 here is CASSLYRSYEQYF. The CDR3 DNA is TGTGCCAGCAGTCTTTATCGCTCCTACGAGCAGTACTTC.